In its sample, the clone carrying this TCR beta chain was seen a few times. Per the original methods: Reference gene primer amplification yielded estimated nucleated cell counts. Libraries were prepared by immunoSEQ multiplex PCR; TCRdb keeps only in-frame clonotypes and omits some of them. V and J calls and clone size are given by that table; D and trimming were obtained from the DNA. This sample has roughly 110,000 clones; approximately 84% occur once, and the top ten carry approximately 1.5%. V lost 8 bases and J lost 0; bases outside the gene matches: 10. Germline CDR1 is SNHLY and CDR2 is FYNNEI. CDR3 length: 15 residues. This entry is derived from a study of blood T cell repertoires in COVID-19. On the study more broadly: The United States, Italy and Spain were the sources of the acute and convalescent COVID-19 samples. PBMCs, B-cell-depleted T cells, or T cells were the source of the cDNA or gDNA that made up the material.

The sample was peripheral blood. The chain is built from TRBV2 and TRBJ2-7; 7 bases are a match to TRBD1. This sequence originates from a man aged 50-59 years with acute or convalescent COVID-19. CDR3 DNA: TGTGCCAGCGCCTCCGGGACAGCCTTCTCCTACGAGCAGTACGTC. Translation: CASASGTAFSYEQYV.